The sequence of this T cell receptor (beta chain) was determined in a study of blood T cell repertoires in COVID-19. Background on the study: The United States, Italy and Spain supplied acute and convalescent COVID-19 samples. In each case, the material was cDNA or gDNA derived from T cells, B-cell-depleted T cells, or PBMCs.

This CDR3 contains 16 residues. V shed 2 bases and J 8 bases; nucleotides not matched to a gene: 8. CDR1 and CDR2 from the germline V gene are LGHNA and YNFKEQ. Data came from immunoSEQ multiplex PCR; TCRdb stores just in-frame clones and leaves some out. The sample has 200,000 or so clones, 80% to 90% seen once. This chain links TRBV4-2 with TRBJ1-6; 8 positions match TRBD1. This receptor was identified in a woman aged 40 to 55 with acute COVID-19. The sequencing input was PBMCs or T cells enriched from blood (not recorded which). The CDR3 protein is CASSQIRQGRYSPLHF. In nucleotides, the CDR3 is TGTGCCAGCAGCCAAATCCGACAGGGGCGATATTCACCCCTCCACTTT.